These T cell receptor beta chains were read from a single sample in a study of T cells in Graves' hyperthyroidism and ophthalmopathy. One entry per CDR3 protein, called by TCRdb with MiXCR from the multiplex PCR reads. The top ten hold under 15% of the sample, which has approximately 430,000 distinct CDR3 sequences, roughly 14% seen once. Sequencing was done on a sample of blood. These receptors came from a man between 18 and 29 years old with Graves' ophthalmopathy. CDR3s include the opening cysteine and the closing phenylalanine or tryptophan. D genes are given only for firm matches. Clone size is given for some rows only: seen once, a few or many times, or a class if the clone is expanded.

CDR3nt,CDR3aa,abundance,j_gene,d_gene,v_gene
TGTGCCAGTACCACAGATTATAATTCACCCCTCCACTTT,CASTTDYNSPLHF,few,TRBJ1-6,.,TRBV19
TGCGCCAGCAGCTCTTGGGACAGCGGGGACACAGATACGCAGTATTTT,CASSSWDSGDTDTQYF,few,TRBJ2-3,.,TRBV5-1
TGTGCCAGTAGTCCTCGGACGGAGAATTTAGGCTACACCTTC,CASSPRTENLGYTF,.,TRBJ1-2,.,TRBV19
TGTGCCAGCAGTTACTATCCAGGGAACGAGCAGTACTTC,CASSYYPGNEQYF,many,TRBJ2-7,.,TRBV2
TGTGCCAGCAGTTTATTGACTAGCGGGGGCCCCTCCTACAATGAGCAGTTCTTC,CASSLLTSGGPSYNEQFF,many,TRBJ2-1,TRBD2,TRBV27
TGTGCCAGCAGTTTATTAACGGGAGAAGAGACCCAGTACTTC,CASSLLTGEETQYF,few,TRBJ2-5,.,TRBV12-3/TRBV12-4
TGTGCCAGCAGCTTGAGACTAGCGGGGCCCAGGGATACGCAGTATTTT,CASSLRLAGPRDTQYF,.,TRBJ2-3,TRBD2,TRBV5-4
TGTGCCTGGAGTGGCCCCGGTGTGGGGGGCCGTTACCTCTCCTACGAGCAGTACTTC,CAWSGPGVGGRYLSYEQYF,.,TRBJ2-7,.,TRBV30
TGTGCCAGCAGCCCTGGTTGGGGACATGAAAAACTGTTTTTT,CASSPGWGHEKLFF,many,TRBJ1-4,.,TRBV11-2
TGTGCCAGCAGCTCTTCGGGATCTCAAGAGACCCAGTACTTC,CASSSSGSQETQYF,few,TRBJ2-5,.,TRBV7-6
TGTGCCTGGAGTGTAACTAGCGGGCCCGGGGAGCTGTTTTTT,CAWSVTSGPGELFF,many,TRBJ2-2,TRBD2,TRBV30
TGCGCCAGCAGCCAAGTAAAACCAGCGGGAGGGCCTTTGGACACCGGGGAGCTGTTTTTT,CASSQVKPAGGPLDTGELFF,.,TRBJ2-2,TRBD2,TRBV4-1
TGTGCCAGCAGCCAAGGACCGGGTACCGATGGCTACACCTTC,CASSQGPGTDGYTF,many,TRBJ1-2,.,TRBV3-1
TGTGCCTGGATCCGGACTTCCTCTAGCACAGATACGCAGTATTTT,CAWIRTSSSTDTQYF,few,TRBJ2-3,.,TRBV30
TGTGCCAGCAGCTTACTAGCGGGAGTACGTGATACGCAGTATTTT,CASSLLAGVRDTQYF,.,TRBJ2-3,TRBD2,TRBV7-9
TGCGCCAGCTCTGGTAGGGGACGTTACGAGCAGTACTTC,CASSGRGRYEQYF,many,TRBJ2-7,.,TRBV5-1
TGTGCCAGCAGTTACTCCGACAGGTTAGGACAGCCCTACGAGCAGTACTTC,CASSYSDRLGQPYEQYF,.,TRBJ2-7,.,TRBV6-2/TRBV6-3
TGCGCCAGCAGCCAAGAGTATTCAGGTTGGGAGACCCAGTACTTC,CASSQEYSGWETQYF,few,TRBJ2-5,.,TRBV4-1
TGTGCCAGCAGCTTATGGACAGGAGTCCGTGTCACTGAAGCTTTCTTT,CASSLWTGVRVTEAFF,many,TRBJ1-1,TRBD1,TRBV13
TGCGCCAGCAGCTCGACGGCCACACCCCAAGAGACCCAGTACTTC,CASSSTATPQETQYF,few,TRBJ2-5,.,TRBV5-1
TGTGCCAGCAGCCCCACGTCCGGGACTAGCGGGAGTGGTTCCTACGAGCAGTACTTC,CASSPTSGTSGSGSYEQYF,few,TRBJ2-7,TRBD2,TRBV3-1
TGTGCCAGCAGTTTGAGTCAGGGTAATGAAAAACTGTTTTTT,CASSLSQGNEKLFF,many,TRBJ1-4,.,TRBV5-1
TGTGCCAGCAGGAGGAATAAGGCGGGGGCCGGCAATCAGCCCCAGCATTTT,CASRRNKAGAGNQPQHF,few,TRBJ1-5,.,TRBV6-1
TGTGCCAGCAGCCTTAACAGGGTTAATGGCTACACCTTC,CASSLNRVNGYTF,many,TRBJ1-2,.,TRBV3-1
TGTGCCAGCAGCTTAGCGCGTCAGGGGGGGACCCAGTACTTC,CASSLARQGGTQYF,many,TRBJ2-5,.,TRBV7-8
TGTGCCAGCAGTGACCCAGGGGCAGGAGGCTACACCTTC,CASSDPGAGGYTF,many,TRBJ1-2,.,TRBV2
TGTGCCAGCAGTTACTCGATTAGGCCCTACGAGCAGTACTTC,CASSYSIRPYEQYF,.,TRBJ2-7,.,TRBV6-6
TGTGCCAGCAGCTCTGCAGGGGGAGGGTACGATGAGCAGTTCTTC,CASSSAGGGYDEQFF,once,TRBJ2-1,.,TRBV9
TGTGCCAGCAGTACCAACAGCTGGGGGGACCTGAAGGGCGAGCAGTACTTC,CASSTNSWGDLKGEQYF,many,TRBJ2-7,.,TRBV6-1
TGTGCCAGCAGCCCCCCGGGTAGCGGGGGGACTGAGCAGTTCTTC,CASSPPGSGGTEQFF,.,TRBJ2-1,TRBD2,TRBV13
TGTGCCAGCAGCCCACGGGCACTAGGGCCCGACGAGCAGTACTTC,CASSPRALGPDEQYF,many,TRBJ2-7,.,TRBV6-1
TGTGCCAGCAGTCCGCGTGACTTTTACGAGCAGTACTTC,CASSPRDFYEQYF,.,TRBJ2-7,.,TRBV6-1
TGTGCCAGCAGCCAAGACCGGGTAGCGACAAGGGGAGAGCAGTACTTC,CASSQDRVATRGEQYF,.,TRBJ2-7,.,TRBV3-1
TGTGCCAGCAGCTTAACAACTACTGGGACCCAGCATTTT,CASSLTTTGTQHF,many,TRBJ1-5,.,TRBV5-8
TGTGCCAGCAGTTACTGGACAGGGGGCCCACCCTCGGAGCAGTACTTC,CASSYWTGGPPSEQYF,few,TRBJ2-7,TRBD1,TRBV6-5
TGTGCCAGCAGCCAAGCCGGGACAGGGCTCTCCAATGAGCAGTTCTTC,CASSQAGTGLSNEQFF,.,TRBJ2-1,TRBD1,TRBV4-2
TGCGCCAGCACTTCCACCCGAGGTCAGGGTATTCAGTACTTC,CASTSTRGQGIQYF,few,TRBJ2-4,.,TRBV5-1
TGTGCCAGCAGCTTCGGACTAGCGGGGGGGCAGGTTCATACAGATACGCAGTATTTT,CASSFGLAGGQVHTDTQYF,many,TRBJ2-3,TRBD2,TRBV7-2
TGTGCCAGCAGTTTGCAGATCGTCAATGAGCAGTTCTTC,CASSLQIVNEQFF,many,TRBJ2-1,.,TRBV12-3/TRBV12-4
TGTGCCAGCAGCTACGGGGAGGGGAGGTACGAGCAGTACTTC,CASSYGEGRYEQYF,many,TRBJ2-7,TRBD2,TRBV13
TGTGCCAGTAGTACTAGCTCCGGACAGGGGGCTGGCTACACCTTC,CASSTSSGQGAGYTF,few,TRBJ1-2,TRBD1,TRBV19
TGCGCCAGCAGGGGGGAGGGAGCCACTGAAGCTTTCTTT,CASRGEGATEAFF,.,TRBJ1-1,.,TRBV5-1
TGTGCCAGCAGCAGTGTCCCCGCTGGTAGCGGGAGGGCCTACGAGCAGTACTTC,CASSSVPAGSGRAYEQYF,many,TRBJ2-7,TRBD2,TRBV27
TGTGCCAGCAGTTTCGTGGGGACAGGGACCAATGAGCAGTTCTTC,CASSFVGTGTNEQFF,many,TRBJ2-1,TRBD1,TRBV27
TGTGCCAGCAGTTACTCCAGCGACCCTGCTCTCTATAATTCACCCCTCCACTTT,CASSYSSDPALYNSPLHF,many,TRBJ1-6,.,TRBV6-1
TGTGCCAGCAGCGTAGCCGGGACAGTGACGGGGACCCAGTACTTC,CASSVAGTVTGTQYF,few,TRBJ2-5,TRBD1,TRBV9
TGTGCCTGGAGTGGGACACGCTATGGCTACACCTTC,CAWSGTRYGYTF,many,TRBJ1-2,.,TRBV30
TGTGCCAGCTCGTCCGGGGCCCTCGCCTACAATGAGCAGTTCTTC,CASSSGALAYNEQFF,few,TRBJ2-1,.,TRBV27
TGTGCCAGCAGTTACTCGGCCAGGGGGCCCACCTACGAGCAGTACTTC,CASSYSARGPTYEQYF,many,TRBJ2-7,TRBD1,TRBV6-6
TGCAGTGCTAGGCCGACTAGCGGGACCTACAATGAGCAGTTCTTC,CSARPTSGTYNEQFF,many,TRBJ2-1,TRBD2,TRBV20-1